This T cell receptor (beta chain) appears in the sequencing data of a study of T cell changes during pregnancy in multiple sclerosis (dated by TCRdb to the late 2010s). Broadly, across the study: In women with multiple sclerosis, the researchers looked at how the T cell repertoire shifted as pregnancy progressed.

This clone was counted a single time. Its specific antigen is unknown. No much larger clonotype is one base removed from it; base qualities were not supplied. The method was the immunoSEQ multiplex PCR assay. TCRdb retrieved this table from immuneACCESS and kept in-frame rearrangements only. Not all clones are present; in checked studies, unresolved V genes account for under half, and no reason is known for the remainder. The sample table holds fewer than 85,000 clones, of which nearly 95% were seen once. The ten largest make up around 1.1% of the sample. Sequenced material: peripheral blood, taken in the second trimester of pregnancy. The clonotype originates from a female donor with multiple sclerosis, enrolled in a pregnancy study.

The DNA reads TGCAGCGCCGCGGCTAGCGGAAGCACAGATACGCAGTATTTT. Translated, this gives CSAAASGSTDTQYF. The chain couples TRBV29-1 to TRBJ2-3, with 7 junctional bases fitting TRBD2. Taken from cysteine to phenylalanine, the CDR3 has 14 residues. The kept DNA is CDR3 alone, 42 bases in frame from the first base. V loses 7 bases at its end and J loses 0 bases; junction bases beyond the gene matches: 7. Via the germline V gene, CDR1 is SQVTM and CDR2 ANQGSEA.